This entry is about one TCR beta chain. Data came from immunoSEQ multiplex PCR; TCRdb stores just in-frame clones and leaves some out. The sample holds around 160,000 clones, roughly nine tenths seen once. It was during active infection that Seattle patients were enrolled and then longitudinally followed. CDR1 is MNHEY, CDR2 SVGAGI, per germline. V gave up 4 bases and J gave up 4 bases; unmatched junction bases: 11. This CDR3 contains 16 residues. These data belong to a study of blood T cell repertoires in COVID-19. What was sequenced was peripheral blood. The chain uses TRBV6-5 and TRBJ2-7; 9 bases align to TRBD1. The sequence came from a young man with COVID-19, enrolled during active disease. This chain's CDR3 is CASSFRGGQGWYEQYF. DNA for the CDR3: TGTGCCAGCAGTTTTAGGGGGGGACAGGGATGGTACGAGCAGTACTTC.